These T cell receptor beta chains were read from a single sample in a study. TCRdb redid the calling of the 5' RACE reads with MiXCR, one entry per CDR3 protein. The sample contains 35,000 to 50,000 distinct CDR3 sequences, roughly 31% of which appear only once. Sequenced input: tumor-infiltrating memory CD4+ T cells sorted from the breast tumor. The receptor set was obtained from a female donor with breast cancer. CDR3s include the opening cysteine and the closing phenylalanine or tryptophan. Each record gives: J gene, D gene, clone size, V gene, CDR3 protein, CDR3 DNA. D genes are given only for firm matches. Size values are once, few and many counts, or a class for expanded clones, and some rows have none.

>TRBJ1-1|NA|NA|TRBV2
CASEGGSAFF
TGTGCCAGCGAAGGGGGTAGCGCTTTCTTT
>TRBJ1-2|NA|few|TRBV29-1
CSVATGGDGYTF
TGCAGCGTAGCTACGGGGGGCGATGGCTACACCTTC
>TRBJ2-3|TRBD2|NA|TRBV7-9
CASSLAPSGGTDTQYF
TGTGCCAGCAGCTTAGCGCCTAGCGGGGGAACAGATACGCAGTATTTT
>TRBJ2-2|TRBD2|NA|TRBV11-2
CASSTGLAPNTGELFF
TGTGCCAGCAGCACGGGACTAGCGCCAAACACCGGGGAGCTGTTTTTT
>TRBJ1-4|NA|few|TRBV4-1
CASSQDRARDGKLFF
TGCGCCAGCAGCCAAGACCGGGCCAGGGATGGAAAACTGTTTTTT
>TRBJ2-3|NA|few|TRBV9
CASTVEGHTDTQYF
TGTGCCAGCACCGTAGAGGGGCACACAGATACGCAGTATTTT
>TRBJ1-2|TRBD1|NA|TRBV7-9
CASSLAGQGRDYGYTF
TGTGCCAGCAGCTTAGCCGGACAGGGAAGAGACTATGGCTACACCTTC
>TRBJ1-1|NA|NA|TRBV9
CASSEVGDTEAFF
TGTGCCAGCAGCGAAGTCGGGGACACTGAAGCTTTCTTT
>TRBJ1-2|TRBD1|medium-sized|TRBV20-1
CSAQTGQYGYTF
TGCAGTGCACAGACAGGGCAATACGGCTACACCTTC
>TRBJ1-2|NA|many|TRBV4-3
CASSQDSRTYGYTF
TGCGCCAGCAGCCAAGATAGCAGGACCTATGGCTACACCTTC
>TRBJ2-7|TRBD1|NA|TRBV7-8
CASGFTIRQGDYEQYF
TGTGCCAGCGGCTTTACCATCCGACAGGGGGACTACGAGCAGTACTTC
>TRBJ2-1|TRBD2|NA|TRBV5-1
CASWEGAYNEQFF
TGCGCCAGTTGGGAGGGCGCTTACAATGAGCAGTTCTTC
>TRBJ2-6|NA|NA|TRBV2
CASSQSGANVLTF
TGTGCCAGCAGTCAATCTGGGGCCAACGTCCTGACTTTC
>TRBJ2-7|TRBD1|once|TRBV7-2
CASSLSIRGQYEQYF
TGTGCCAGCAGCTTAAGTATCAGGGGACAGTACGAGCAGTACTTC
>TRBJ1-3|NA|few|TRBV12-3/TRBV12-4
CASSLGTGGGNTIYF
TGTGCCAGCAGCCTAGGGACGGGGGGTGGAAACACCATATATTTT
>TRBJ1-5|NA|NA|TRBV5-1
CASSLSWGGGQPQHF
TGCGCCAGCAGCTTGTCTTGGGGGGGCGGTCAGCCCCAGCATTTT
>TRBJ2-5|TRBD2|few|TRBV4-1
CASSQESRVTSGRARETQYF
TGCGCCAGCAGCCAAGAATCTAGGGTGACTAGCGGGAGGGCCCGGGAGACCCAGTACTTC
>TRBJ2-1|TRBD2|NA|TRBV5-4
CASSFGGSGNEQSF
TGTGCCAGCAGCTTCGGCGGGAGCGGTAATGAGCAGTCCTTC
>TRBJ2-5|NA|few|TRBV7-9
CASSHPGVETQYF
TGTGCCAGCAGCCACCCCGGGGTAGAGACCCAGTACTTC
>TRBJ2-7|NA|many|TRBV5-1
CASREDSYEQYF
TGCGCCAGCAGGGAAGACTCCTACGAGCAGTACTTC
>TRBJ2-6|NA|NA|TRBV11-2
CASSLSNSGANVLTF
TGTGCCAGCAGCTTGAGCAATTCTGGGGCCAACGTCCTGACTTTC
>TRBJ1-5|TRBD1|few|TRBV6-2/TRBV6-3
CASSPRDRGFQPQHF
TGTGCCAGCAGTCCCCGGGACAGGGGGTTTCAGCCCCAGCATTTT
>TRBJ2-1|TRBD2|few|TRBV9
CASTEGGGDYNEQFF
TGTGCCAGCACGGAGGGCGGGGGGGACTACAATGAGCAGTTCTTC